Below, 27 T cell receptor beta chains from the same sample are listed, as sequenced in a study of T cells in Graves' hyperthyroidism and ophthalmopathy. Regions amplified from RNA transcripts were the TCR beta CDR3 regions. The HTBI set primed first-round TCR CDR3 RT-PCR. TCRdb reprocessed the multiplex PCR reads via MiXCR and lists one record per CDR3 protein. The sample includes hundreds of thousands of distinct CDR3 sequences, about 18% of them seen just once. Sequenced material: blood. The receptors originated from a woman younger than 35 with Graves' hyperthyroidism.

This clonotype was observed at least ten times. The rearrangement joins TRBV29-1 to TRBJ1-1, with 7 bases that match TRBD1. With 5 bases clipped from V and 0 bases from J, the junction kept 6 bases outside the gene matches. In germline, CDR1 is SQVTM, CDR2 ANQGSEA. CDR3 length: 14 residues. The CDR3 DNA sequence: TGCAGCGTTACCGGGACAGTGCTGAACACTGAAGCTTTCTTT. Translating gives CSVTGTVLNTEAFF.

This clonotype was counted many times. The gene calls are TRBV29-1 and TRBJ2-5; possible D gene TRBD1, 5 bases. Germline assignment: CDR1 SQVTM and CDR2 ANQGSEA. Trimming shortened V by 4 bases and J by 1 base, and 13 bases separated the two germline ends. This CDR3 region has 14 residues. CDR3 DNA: TGCAGCGTTGTCTGGGGTAGGGGCCAAGAGACCCAGTACTTC. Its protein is CSVVWGRGQETQYF.

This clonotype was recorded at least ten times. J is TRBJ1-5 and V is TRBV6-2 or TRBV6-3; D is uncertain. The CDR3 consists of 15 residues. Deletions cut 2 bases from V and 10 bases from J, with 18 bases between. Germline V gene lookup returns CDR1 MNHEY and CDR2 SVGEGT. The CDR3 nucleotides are TGTGCCAGCAGTTACGGATCCGGGGTCGGGCTACCCCAGCATTTT. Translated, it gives CASSYGSGVGLPQHF.

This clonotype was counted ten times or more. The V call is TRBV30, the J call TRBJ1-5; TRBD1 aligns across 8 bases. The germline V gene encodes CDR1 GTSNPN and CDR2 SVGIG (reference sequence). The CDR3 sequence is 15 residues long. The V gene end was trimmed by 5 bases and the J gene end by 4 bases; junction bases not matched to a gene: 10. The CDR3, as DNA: TGTGCCTGGGGACATATCCGGACAGGGAATCAGCCCCAGCATTTT. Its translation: CAWGHIRTGNQPQHF.

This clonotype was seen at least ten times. The CDR3, as DNA: TGTGCCAGCAGCACGGGACAGGAGATTGGCGAGCAGTACTTC. This encodes CASSTGQEIGEQYF. This chain links TRBV13 with TRBJ2-7, with TRBD1 matching 8 bases. In germline, CDR1 is PRHDT, CDR2 FYEKMQ (reference sequence). Trimming took 5 bases from V and 6 from J; bases not matched to a gene: 9. CDR3 size: 14 residues.

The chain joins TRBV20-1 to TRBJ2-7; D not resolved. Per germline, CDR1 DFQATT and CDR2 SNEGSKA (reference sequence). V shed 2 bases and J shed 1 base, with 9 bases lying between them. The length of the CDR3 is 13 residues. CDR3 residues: CSARSGSSYEQYF. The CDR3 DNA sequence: TGCAGTGCTAGATCCGGCAGTTCCTACGAGCAGTACTTC.

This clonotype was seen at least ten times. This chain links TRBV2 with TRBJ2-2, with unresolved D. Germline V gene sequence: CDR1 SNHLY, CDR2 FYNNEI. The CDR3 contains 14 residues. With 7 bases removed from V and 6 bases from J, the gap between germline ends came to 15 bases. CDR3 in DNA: TGTGCCAGCATGGTGGGGATGGAATCCGGGGAGCTGTTTTTT. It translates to CASMVGMESGELFF.

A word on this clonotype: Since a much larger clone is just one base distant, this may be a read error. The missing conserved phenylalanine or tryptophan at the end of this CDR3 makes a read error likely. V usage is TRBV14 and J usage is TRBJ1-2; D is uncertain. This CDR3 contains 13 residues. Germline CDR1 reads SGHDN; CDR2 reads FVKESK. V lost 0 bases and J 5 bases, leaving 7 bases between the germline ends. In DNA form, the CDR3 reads TGTGCCAGCAGCCAAGAGGGAGGTTATGGCTACACCTAC. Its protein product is CASSQEGGYGYTY.

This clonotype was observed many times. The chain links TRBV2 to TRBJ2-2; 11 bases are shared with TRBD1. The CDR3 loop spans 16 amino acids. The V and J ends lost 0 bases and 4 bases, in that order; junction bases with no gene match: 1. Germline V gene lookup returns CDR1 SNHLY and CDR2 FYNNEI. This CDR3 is CASSEAGTGGTGELFF. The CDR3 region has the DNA TGTGCCAGCAGTGAAGCCGGGACAGGGGGCACCGGGGAGCTGTTTTTT. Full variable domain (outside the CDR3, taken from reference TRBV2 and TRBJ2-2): EPEVTQTPSHQVTQMGQEVILRCVPISNHLYFYWYRQILGQKVEFLVSFYNNEISEKSEIFDDQFSVERPDGSNFTLKIRSTKLEDSAMYFCASSEAGTGGTGELFFGEGSRLTVL.

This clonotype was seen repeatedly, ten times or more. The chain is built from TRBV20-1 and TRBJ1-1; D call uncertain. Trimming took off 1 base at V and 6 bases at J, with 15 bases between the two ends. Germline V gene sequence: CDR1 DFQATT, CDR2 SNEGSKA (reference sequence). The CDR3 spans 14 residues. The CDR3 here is CSARVGRLKAEAFF. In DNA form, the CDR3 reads TGCAGTGCTAGAGTTGGCAGACTGAAGGCTGAAGCTTTCTTT.

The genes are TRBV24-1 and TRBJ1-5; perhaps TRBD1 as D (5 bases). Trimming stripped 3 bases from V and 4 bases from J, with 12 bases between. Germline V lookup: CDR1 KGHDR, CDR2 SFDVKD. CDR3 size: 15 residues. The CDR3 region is CATSDLGDGNQPQHF. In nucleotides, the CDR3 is TGTGCCACCAGTGATCTTGGGGACGGGAATCAGCCCCAGCATTTT.

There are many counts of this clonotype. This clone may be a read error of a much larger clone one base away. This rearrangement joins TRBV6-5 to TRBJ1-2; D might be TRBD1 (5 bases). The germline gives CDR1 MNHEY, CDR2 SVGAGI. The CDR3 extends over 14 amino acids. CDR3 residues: CASSYGQHPGGCTF. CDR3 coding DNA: TGTGCCAGCAGTTACGGACAACACCCCGGTGGCTGCACCTTC.

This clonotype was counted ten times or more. CDR3 sequence: CASTVAGELFF. Here the CDR3 DNA reads TGCGCCAGCACAGTAGCCGGGGAGCTGTTTTTT. This rearrangement joins TRBV5-1 to TRBJ2-2; no firm D call. Trimming took off 6 bases at V and 6 bases at J, with 6 bases between the two ends. From germline, CDR1 is SGHRS and CDR2 YFSETQ. This CDR3 has 11 amino acids.

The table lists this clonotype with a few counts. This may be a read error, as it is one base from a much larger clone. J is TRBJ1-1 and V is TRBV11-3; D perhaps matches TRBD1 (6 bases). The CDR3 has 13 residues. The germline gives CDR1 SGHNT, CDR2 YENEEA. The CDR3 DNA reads TGTGCCAGCAGCCAGGGGATAAACACTGAAGCTTGCTTT. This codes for CASSQGINTEACF.

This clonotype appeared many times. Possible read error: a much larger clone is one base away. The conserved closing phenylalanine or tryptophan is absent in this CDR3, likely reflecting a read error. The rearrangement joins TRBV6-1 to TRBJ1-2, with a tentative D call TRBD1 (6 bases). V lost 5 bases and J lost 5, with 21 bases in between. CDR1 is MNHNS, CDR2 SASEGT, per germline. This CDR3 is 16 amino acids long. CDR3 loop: CASSTPSRVGGYGYTL. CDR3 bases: TGTGCCAGCAGTACCCCCTCCAGGGTAGGGGGGTATGGCTACACCCTC.

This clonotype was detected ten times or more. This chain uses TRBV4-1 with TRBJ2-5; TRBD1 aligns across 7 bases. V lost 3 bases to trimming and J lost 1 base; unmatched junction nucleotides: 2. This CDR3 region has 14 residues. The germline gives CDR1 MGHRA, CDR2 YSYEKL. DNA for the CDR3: TGCGCCAGCAGCCAGGGACAGTCCCAAGAGACCCAGTACTTC. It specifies CASSQGQSQETQYF.

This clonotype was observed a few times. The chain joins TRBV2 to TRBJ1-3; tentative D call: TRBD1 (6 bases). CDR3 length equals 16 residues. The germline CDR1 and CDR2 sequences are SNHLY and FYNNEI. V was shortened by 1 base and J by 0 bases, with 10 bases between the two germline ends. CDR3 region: CASSEDRASSGNTIYF. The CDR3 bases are TGTGCCAGCAGTGAAGACAGGGCGAGCTCTGGAAACACCATATATTTT. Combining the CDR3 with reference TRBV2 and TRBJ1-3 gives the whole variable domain EPEVTQTPSHQVTQMGQEVILRCVPISNHLYFYWYRQILGQKVEFLVSFYNNEISEKSEIFDDQFSVERPDGSNFTLKIRSTKLEDSAMYFCASSEDRASSGNTIYFGEGSWLTVV.

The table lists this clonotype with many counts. CDR3 sequence: CASSSRTGRFGELFF. CDR3 DNA: TGTGCCAGCAGCTCCCGGACAGGGAGGTTCGGGGAGCTGTTTTTT. The chain links TRBV13 to TRBJ2-2, with 8 positions matching TRBD1. Germline loops: CDR1 PRHDT, CDR2 FYEKMQ (reference sequence). V lost 4 bases, J lost 7 bases, and 8 bases stayed unmatched. This CDR3 is built from 15 residues.

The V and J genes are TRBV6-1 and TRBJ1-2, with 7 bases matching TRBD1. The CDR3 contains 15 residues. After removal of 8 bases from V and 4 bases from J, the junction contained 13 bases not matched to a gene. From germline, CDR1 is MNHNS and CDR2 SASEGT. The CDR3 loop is CASPGTDGALYGYTF. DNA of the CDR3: TGTGCCAGCCCCGGGACAGATGGGGCCCTCTATGGCTACACCTTC.

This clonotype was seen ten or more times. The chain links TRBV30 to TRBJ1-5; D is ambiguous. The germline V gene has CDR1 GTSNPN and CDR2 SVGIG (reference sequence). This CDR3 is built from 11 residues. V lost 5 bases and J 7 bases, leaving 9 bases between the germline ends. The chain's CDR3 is CAWGTNQPQHF. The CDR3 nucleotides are TGTGCCTGGGGCACAAACCAGCCCCAGCATTTT. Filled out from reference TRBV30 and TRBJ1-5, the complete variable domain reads SQTIHQWPATLVQPVGSPLSLECTVEGTSNPNLYWYRQAAGRGLQLLFYSVGIGQISSEVPQNLSASRPQDRQFILSSKKLLLSDSGFYLCAWGTNQPQHFGDGTRLSIL.

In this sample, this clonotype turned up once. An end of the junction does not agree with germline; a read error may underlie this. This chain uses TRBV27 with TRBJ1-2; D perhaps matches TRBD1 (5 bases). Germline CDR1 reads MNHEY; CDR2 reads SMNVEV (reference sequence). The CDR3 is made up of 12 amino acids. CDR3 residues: CASERGQGGYTF. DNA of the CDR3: TGCGCCAGTGAACGAGGGCAGGGTGGCTACACCTTC.

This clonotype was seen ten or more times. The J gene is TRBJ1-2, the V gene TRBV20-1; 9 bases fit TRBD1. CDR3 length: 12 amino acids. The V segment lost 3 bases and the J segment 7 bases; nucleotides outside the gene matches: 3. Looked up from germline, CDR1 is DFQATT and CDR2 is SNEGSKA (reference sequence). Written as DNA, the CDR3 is TGCAGTGCTAGCACAGGGGGCCTTGGCTACACCTTC. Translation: CSASTGGLGYTF.

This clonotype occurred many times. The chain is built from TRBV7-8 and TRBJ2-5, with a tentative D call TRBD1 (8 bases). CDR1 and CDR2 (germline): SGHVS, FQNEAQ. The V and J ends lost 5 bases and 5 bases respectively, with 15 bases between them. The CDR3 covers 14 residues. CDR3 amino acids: CASSPDRGGETQYF. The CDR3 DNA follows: TGTGCCAGCAGCCCAGACAGGGGAGGGGAGACCCAGTACTTC.

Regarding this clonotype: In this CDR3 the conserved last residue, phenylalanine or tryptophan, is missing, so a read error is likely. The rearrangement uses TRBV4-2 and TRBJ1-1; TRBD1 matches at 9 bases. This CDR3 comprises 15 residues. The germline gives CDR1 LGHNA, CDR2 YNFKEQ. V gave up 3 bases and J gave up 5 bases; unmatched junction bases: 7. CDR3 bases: TGTGCCAGCAGCCAGTGGACAGGGGTAAATACTGAAGCTTTCCTT. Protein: CASSQWTGVNTEAFL.

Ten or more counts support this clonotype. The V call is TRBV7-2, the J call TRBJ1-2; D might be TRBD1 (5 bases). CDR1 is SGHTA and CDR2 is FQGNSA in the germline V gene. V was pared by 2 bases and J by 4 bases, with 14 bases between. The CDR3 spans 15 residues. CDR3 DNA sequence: TGTGCCAGCAGCTTAAAGGGAGAGGGGATCTATGGCTACACCTTC. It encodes CASSLKGEGIYGYTF.

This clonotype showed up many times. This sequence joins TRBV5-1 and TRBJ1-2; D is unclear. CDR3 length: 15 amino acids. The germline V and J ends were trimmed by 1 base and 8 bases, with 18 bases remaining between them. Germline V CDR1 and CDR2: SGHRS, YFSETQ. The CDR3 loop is CASSLTADSSGGYTF. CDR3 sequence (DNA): TGCGCCAGCAGCTTGACGGCCGATTCATCGGGAGGCTACACCTTC. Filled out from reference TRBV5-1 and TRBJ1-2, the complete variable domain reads KAGVTQTPRYLIKTRGQQVTLSCSPISGHRSVSWYQQTPGQGLQFLFEYFSETQRNKGNFPGRFSGRQFSNSRSEMNVSTLELGDSALYLCASSLTADSSGGYTFGSGTRLTVV.

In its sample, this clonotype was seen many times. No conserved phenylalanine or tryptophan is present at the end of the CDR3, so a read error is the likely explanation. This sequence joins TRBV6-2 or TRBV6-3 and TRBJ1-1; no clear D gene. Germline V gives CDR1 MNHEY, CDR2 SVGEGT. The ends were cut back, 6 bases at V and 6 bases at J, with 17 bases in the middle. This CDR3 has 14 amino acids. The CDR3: CASSPRIEVAEAFL. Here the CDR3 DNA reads TGTGCCAGCAGCCCCCGTATCGAGGTGGCTGAAGCTTTCCTT.